The 9 T cell receptor beta chains presented below share a single source sample, sequenced in a study of cytomegalovirus exposure and HLA in healthy donors. This PCR relied on a set of 60 Vbeta primers and 13 Jbeta primers. Libraries were prepared by immunoSEQ multiplex PCR; TCRdb keeps only in-frame clonotypes and omits some of them. The sample has 99,000 or so clones, 60% to 85% seen once. Sequencing input: PBMCs. These receptors were collected from a man between 60 and 70 years old in good health and CMV-seropositive.

The sample holds a few counts of this clone. The rearrangement joins TRBV5-1 to TRBJ2-3; 13 positions agree with TRBD2. V was clipped by 5 bases and J by 4 bases; unmatched bases: 7. The germline CDR1 and CDR2 sequences are SGHRS and YFSETQ. The CDR3 is 16 residues long. The CDR3: CASSRSGTSGADTQYF. The CDR3 coding sequence is TGCGCCAGCAGTCGTTCGGGGACTAGCGGGGCAGATACGCAGTATTTT.

This rearrangement joins TRBV5-6 to TRBJ2-4, with D maybe TRBD1 (7 bases). Trimming took off 2 bases at V and 8 bases at J, with 17 bases between the two ends. The germline gives CDR1 SGHDT, CDR2 YYEEEE. The CDR3 sequence is 15 residues long. The CDR3 region is CASSLKGAGGDIQYF. In nucleotides, the CDR3 is TGTGCCAGCAGCTTAAAGGGGGCCGGGGGTGACATTCAGTACTTC.

CDR3 protein: CASSSAIGTRGMNEQFF. In nucleotides, the CDR3 is TGTGCCAGCAGCTCAGCGATCGGGACTAGAGGTATGAATGAGCAGTTCTTC. This chain links TRBV5-4 with TRBJ2-1; 8 bases match TRBD2. The CDR3 sequence is 17 residues long. In germline, CDR1 is SGHNT, CDR2 YYREEE (reference sequence). Germline trimming cut 3 bases from V and 7 bases from J; bases unmatched to any gene: 15.

J is TRBJ2-4 and V is TRBV5-6, with TRBD1 as a possible D gene (6 bases). V lost 7 bases to trimming and J lost 3 bases, with 17 bases between them. Per germline, CDR1 SGHDT and CDR2 YYEEEE. The CDR3 consists of 15 residues. The CDR3, as DNA: TGTGCCAGCGGACTCAGGGGTTTAGGCAAAAACATTCAGTACTTC. Its protein product is CASGLRGLGKNIQYF.

J is TRBJ2-5 and V is TRBV7-6; possible D gene TRBD1, 6 bases. The tail of the sequence fits TRBJ2-7 better, so the J call may be wrong. The CDR3 runs to 15 residues. Germline V gene lookup returns CDR1 SGHVS and CDR2 FNYEAQ. CDR3 loop: CASSYAGQTLGEQYF. The DNA of the CDR3 is TGTGCCAGCAGCTATGCCGGACAGACGCTCGGCGAGCAGTACTTC.

The rearrangement links TRBV7-2 to TRBJ2-7, with 7 positions matching TRBD1. The V gene end was trimmed by 0 bases and the J gene end by 1 base; junction bases not matched to a gene: 3. The CDR3 contains 15 residues. The germline V gene encodes CDR1 SGHTA and CDR2 FQGNSA. The CDR3 spells CASSLAGTASYEQYF. The DNA for the CDR3 is TGTGCCAGCAGCTTAGCGGGGACAGCTTCCTACGAGCAGTACTTC. The full variable domain, completed using reference TRBV7-2 and TRBJ2-7, is GAGVSQSPSNKVTEKGKDVELRCDPISGHTALYWYRQSLGQGLEFLIYFQGNSAPDKSGLPSDRFSAERTGGSVSTLTIQRTQQEDSAVYLCASSLAGTASYEQYFGPGTRLTVT.

The genes are TRBV5-4 and TRBJ2-3, with 11 bases matching TRBD2. This CDR3 comprises 17 residues. CDR1 and CDR2 from the germline V gene are SGHNT and YYREEE (reference sequence). The V segment lost 3 bases and the J segment 3 bases; nucleotides outside the gene matches: 9. In DNA, the CDR3 is TGTGCCAGCAGCTCGCTTAGCGGGGGGGCCTGGACAGATACGCAGTATTTT. Translating gives CASSSLSGGAWTDTQYF.

J is TRBJ1-1 and V is TRBV6-1; 10 bases line up with TRBD1. Germline CDR1 reads MNHNS; CDR2 reads SASEGT. The CDR3 is 14 residues long. Germline trimming cut 4 bases from V and 5 bases from J; bases unmatched to any gene: 4. CDR3 bases: TGTGCCAGCAGTGCCTCGGGACAGGGGACTGAAGCTTTCTTT. Amino acids: CASSASGQGTEAFF.

V and J are TRBV7-3 and TRBJ2-1; 9 bases line up with TRBD1. Germline loops: CDR1 SGHTA, CDR2 FQGTGA. V shed 5 bases, J shed 4 bases, and the junction held 6 bases outside the gene matches. This CDR3 is built from 15 residues. The CDR3: CASSLGQGTYNEQFF. CDR3 in DNA: TGTGCCAGCAGCCTGGGACAGGGAACTTACAATGAGCAGTTCTTC. Complete variable domain (other parts from reference TRBV7-3 and TRBJ2-1): GAGVSQTPSNKVTEKGKYVELRCDPISGHTALYWYRQSLGQGPEFLIYFQGTGAADDSGLPNDRFFAVRPEGSVSTLKIQRTERGDSAVYLCASSLGQGTYNEQFFGPGTRLTVL.